The TCR beta chain described here comes from a study of blood T cell repertoires in COVID-19 (TCRdb year 2020). For the wider study: Samples from collaborators originated in the United States, Italy and Spain and spanned both the acute and convalescent phases of COVID-19. Samples were obtained from the ongoing ImmuneRACE study (first 160 participants) and from 1,254 subjects provided by 6 global collaborators. HLA class I and class II types, where available, came from metadata supplied by the sample provider rather than from assay-based typing. Subjects who had been exposed to COVID-19, were actively infected with it, or had recovered from it provided the deeply sampled blood TCRbeta repertoires that made up the dataset. A de-identified subject ID, COVID-19 status, age in years and sex were almost always included in the sample metadata. The material from the prospective study consisted of cDNA or gDNA derived from T cells, B-cell-depleted T cells, or PBMCs. The repertoires were released in a freely available public database meant as a resource for research on the immune response to SARS-CoV-2.

Collaborating institutions collected whole blood in K2EDTA tubes following their own protocols. Collaborator samples were shipped for TCRbeta analysis as frozen whole blood, isolated PBMCs, or DNA extracted from either sample type. Broader findings and caveats from the paper: Clinical and demographic metadata were provided uncurated, with the amount varying by source and participant.

The CDR3, from cysteine to phenylalanine, totals 15 residues. Only the CDR3 DNA is retained, 45 bases long and in frame from the first base. Ends trimmed: V by 0 bases, J by 0 bases; bases unmatched to a gene: 2. From the germline V gene, CDR1 is SGDLS and CDR2 is YYNGEE. The immunoSEQ Assay, a bias-controlled multiplex PCR, was used to amplify TCRbeta CDR3 regions from genomic DNA. In the authors' own workflow: Nucleated cell counts per sample were estimated from amplification of reference gene primers within the assay. To quantify the absolute abundance of each unique TCRbeta CDR3 rearrangement, sequence reads were collapsed and filtered. For each sample, productive Simpson clonality was calculated by taking the square root of Simpson's diversity index across productive rearrangements. TCRdb holds this immuneACCESS table with in-frame rearrangements only. Some clones are missing; in checked studies, unresolved V genes explain under half, and the rest has no known cause. V and J calls and clone size are those listed in that table; D and trimming were worked out from the DNA. In all, the sample holds about 670,000 clones, and about 87% of those were seen once. The top ten hold roughly 0.25% of the sample.

About this clone itself: The antigen this receptor binds is unknown. Nothing much larger sits one base from this clone, and base qualities are not available.

Sequences were obtained from peripheral blood. The V and J genes are TRBV9 and TRBJ1-1; 7 central nucleotides agree with TRBD1. The receptor's source is a woman aged 18-29 years with acute or convalescent COVID-19. CDR3 protein: CASSVGDRLNTEAFF. The nucleotides read TGTGCCAGCAGCGTAGGGGACAGACTGAACACTGAAGCTTTCTTT.